The rows below give T cell receptor beta chains drawn from one sample of a study of CD8 T cells in Susac syndrome. TCRdb reanalysed the immunoSEQ multiplex PCR reads using MiXCR and keeps one entry per CDR3 protein. The table lists 160,000 or so distinct CDR3 sequences, about 90% of them singletons, with approximately 0.082% in the top ten. The material sequenced was CD4+ T cells from PBMCs. These receptors came from a human donor in good health. The CDR3 runs from the conserved cysteine through the conserved F or W. D genes are given only for firm matches. Size is omitted from some rows. Given values are once, few, many or a class for expanded clones.

size	D	V	J	CDR3	DNA
NA	NA	TRBV7-9	TRBJ1-2	CASSFSERLGYTF	TGTGCCAGCAGCTTTTCTGAGAGGCTGGGCTACACCTTC
NA	TRBD1	TRBV5-1	TRBJ2-5	CASSLQGFRETQYF	TGCGCCAGCAGCCTACAGGGGTTTCGAGAGACCCAGTACTTC
NA	TRBD1	TRBV5-6	TRBJ2-3	CASSLPGQSSTDTQYF	TGTGCCAGCAGCTTACCGGGACAGTCAAGCACAGATACGCAGTATTTT
NA	NA	TRBV4-3	TRBJ2-5	CASSQDLPGTTQETQYF	TGCGCCAGCAGCCAAGATCTCCCGGGGACAACGCAAGAGACCCAGTACTTC
NA	TRBD1	TRBV29-1	TRBJ1-1	CSADRGSEAFF	TGCAGCGCAGACAGGGGCTCTGAAGCTTTCTTT
NA	NA	TRBV30	TRBJ1-1	CAWSVNRDAVAFF	TGTGCCTGGAGTGTAAATCGGGACGCGGTAGCTTTCTTT
few	NA	TRBV11-3	TRBJ1-1	CASSLDRRNTEAFF	TGTGCCAGCAGCTTAGACCGACGGAACACTGAAGCTTTCTTT
NA	NA	TRBV18	TRBJ1-5	CASSRFEDQPQHF	TGTGCCAGCTCACGGTTCGAGGATCAGCCCCAGCATTTT
NA	NA	TRBV4-1	TRBJ1-2	CASSQDLRGYGYTF	TGCGCCAGCAGCCAAGATTTGCGGGGATATGGCTACACCTTC
NA	NA	TRBV29-1	TRBJ2-2	CSAQGRPNTGELFF	TGCAGCGCACAGGGACGGCCGAACACCGGGGAGCTGTTTTTT
few	NA	TRBV3-1	TRBJ1-1	CASSQENTEAFF	TGTGCCAGCAGCCAAGAAAACACTGAAGCTTTCTTT
NA	NA	TRBV14	TRBJ2-2	CASTLSRVDGELFF	TGTGCCAGCACCCTTTCCCGAGTGGACGGGGAGCTGTTTTTT
NA	NA	TRBV29-1	TRBJ1-2	CSVHAGAPYGGYTF	TGCAGCGTCCATGCAGGGGCACCATATGGAGGCTACACCTTC
NA	TRBD2	TRBV2	TRBJ2-2	CASSPLAGGLGGELFF	TGTGCCAGCAGCCCCCTAGCGGGGGGGCTGGGCGGGGAGCTGTTTTTT
NA	TRBD2	TRBV20-1	TRBJ2-7	CSARKAPSGAYEQYF	TGCAGTGCTAGAAAGGCCCCTAGCGGAGCCTACGAGCAGTACTTC
NA	NA	TRBV30	TRBJ1-1	CAWIGRLNTEAFF	TGTGCCTGGATAGGCAGGCTGAACACTGAAGCTTTCTTT
NA	NA	TRBV7-2	TRBJ1-6	CASSLVGASNSPLHF	TGTGCCAGCAGCTTAGTTGGGGCCTCAAATTCACCCCTCCACTTT
NA	TRBD2	TRBV20-1	TRBJ2-3	CSARDTSGGSTDTQYF	TGCAGTGCTAGAGATACTAGCGGGGGTAGCACAGATACGCAGTATTTT
NA	NA	TRBV12-3/TRBV12-4	TRBJ2-7	CASSNRNHYEQYF	TGTGCCAGCAGTAACAGGAATCACTACGAGCAGTACTTC
NA	NA	TRBV10-3	TRBJ1-6	CAISESQDNDSPLHF	TGTGCCATCAGTGAGTCCCAGGACAACGATTCACCCCTCCACTTT
few	NA	TRBV6-5	TRBJ2-7	CASSFYTGLYEQYF	TGTGCCAGCAGCTTCTACACGGGGTTGTACGAGCAGTACTTC
NA	TRBD1	TRBV20-1	TRBJ2-7	CSASQGANIYEQYF	TGCAGTGCTTCTCAGGGGGCAAACATTTACGAGCAGTACTTC
few	NA	TRBV7-9	TRBJ2-2	CASSLARTGELFF	TGTGCCAGCAGCTTAGCGAGGACCGGGGAGCTGTTTTTT
NA	TRBD1	TRBV18	TRBJ1-2	CASSPNSDRSGYGYTF	TGTGCCAGCTCACCTAATTCGGACAGGTCTGGTTATGGCTACACCTTC
NA	TRBD1	TRBV18	TRBJ2-6	CASSQGAPSSGANVLTF	TGTGCCAGCTCACAGGGGGCCCCGAGCTCTGGGGCCAACGTCCTGACTTTC
once	NA	TRBV3-1	TRBJ1-2	CASSHGGTNYGYTF	TGTGCCAGCAGCCATGGAGGAACCAACTATGGCTACACCTTC
NA	TRBD2	TRBV2	TRBJ2-5	CASSPGLAGNQETQYF	TGTGCCAGCAGTCCCGGACTAGCGGGGAATCAAGAGACCCAGTACTTC
NA	TRBD1	TRBV20-1	TRBJ2-7	CSAVPGTVTSEQYF	TGCAGTGCTGTACCCGGGACAGTGACTTCCGAGCAGTACTTC
NA	TRBD2	TRBV4-1	TRBJ2-3	CASSLNRGTSGNFDTQYF	TGCGCCAGCAGCCTTAATAGGGGGACTAGCGGGAACTTCGATACGCAGTATTTT
NA	NA	TRBV20-1	TRBJ1-2	CSAKTLMDYGYTF	TGCAGTGCCAAGACCTTGATGGACTATGGCTACACCTTC
NA	TRBD1	TRBV30	TRBJ2-3	CAWSPYSGTGGTDTQYF	TGTGCCTGGAGTCCATACTCCGGGACAGGGGGCACAGATACGCAGTATTTT
NA	NA	TRBV19	TRBJ2-7	CASSTGGLGGEQYF	TGTGCCAGTAGCACCGGGGGCCTCGGTGGCGAGCAGTACTTC
NA	TRBD2	TRBV4-1	TRBJ2-1	CASSQPRVAGPYNEQFF	TGCGCCAGCAGCCAACCCCGGGTAGCGGGACCCTACAATGAGCAGTTCTTC
NA	NA	TRBV18	TRBJ2-7	CASSPPGPPSYEQYF	TGTGCCAGCTCACCACCAGGGCCTCCCTCCTACGAGCAGTACTTC
NA	TRBD1	TRBV29-1	TRBJ1-4	CSGVTGDEKLFF	TGCAGTGGCGTGACAGGGGATGAAAAACTGTTTTTT
NA	NA	TRBV6-6	TRBJ2-7	CASSYELGGSSYEQYF	TGTGCCAGCAGTTACGAGTTGGGGGGTAGCTCCTACGAGCAGTACTTC
NA	NA	TRBV29-1	TRBJ2-7	CSVRPQGLSGMYF	TGCAGCGTGCGCCCTCAAGGGCTCTCCGGGATGTACTTC
NA	TRBD1	TRBV19	TRBJ1-2	CASTARDERTGTYGYTF	TGTGCCAGTACCGCCAGAGACGAGAGGACAGGGACTTATGGCTACACCTTC
NA	TRBD1	TRBV4-3	TRBJ2-3	CASSLTGVPADTQYF	TGCGCCAGCAGCCTAACAGGGGTCCCGGCAGATACGCAGTATTTT
NA	NA	TRBV6-1	TRBJ2-1	CACRGPFSYNEQFF	TGTGCCTGCCGGGGACCCTTCTCCTACAATGAGCAGTTCTTC
NA	NA	TRBV9	TRBJ1-2	CASSPKVGYGYTF	TGTGCCAGCAGCCCCAAGGTGGGGTATGGCTACACCTTC
NA	TRBD1	TRBV11-2	TRBJ2-7	CASRRTGGNEQYF	TGTGCCAGCAGGAGAACAGGGGGCAACGAGCAGTACTTC
NA	NA	TRBV9	TRBJ2-3	CASSNGGAKDTQYF	TGTGCCAGCAGCAACGGAGGGGCGAAAGATACGCAGTATTTT
NA	TRBD1	TRBV5-6	TRBJ1-5	CASSGMGQAGVQPQHF	TGTGCCAGCAGCGGCATGGGACAGGCGGGGGTTCAGCCCCAGCATTTT
NA	TRBD1	TRBV28	TRBJ2-4	CASRPPGQGGFQYF	TGTGCCAGCAGACCTCCCGGACAGGGTGGATTTCAGTACTTC
NA	NA	TRBV29-1	TRBJ2-5	CSVGVGVETQYF	TGCAGCGTTGGGGTAGGGGTGGAGACCCAGTACTTC